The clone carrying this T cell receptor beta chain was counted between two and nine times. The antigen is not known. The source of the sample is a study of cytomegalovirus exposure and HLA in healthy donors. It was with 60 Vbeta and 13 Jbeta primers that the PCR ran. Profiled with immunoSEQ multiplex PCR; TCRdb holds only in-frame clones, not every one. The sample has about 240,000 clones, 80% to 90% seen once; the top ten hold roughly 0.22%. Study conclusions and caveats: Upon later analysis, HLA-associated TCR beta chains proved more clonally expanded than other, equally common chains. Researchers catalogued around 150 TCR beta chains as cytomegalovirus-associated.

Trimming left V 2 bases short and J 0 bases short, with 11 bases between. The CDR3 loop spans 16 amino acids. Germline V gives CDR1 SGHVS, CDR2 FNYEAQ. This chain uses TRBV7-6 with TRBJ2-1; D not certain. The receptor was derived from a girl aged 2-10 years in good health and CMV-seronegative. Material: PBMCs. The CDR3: CASSLYGGSSYNEQFF. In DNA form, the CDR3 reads TGTGCCAGCAGCTTATATGGCGGTAGCTCCTACAATGAGCAGTTCTTC.